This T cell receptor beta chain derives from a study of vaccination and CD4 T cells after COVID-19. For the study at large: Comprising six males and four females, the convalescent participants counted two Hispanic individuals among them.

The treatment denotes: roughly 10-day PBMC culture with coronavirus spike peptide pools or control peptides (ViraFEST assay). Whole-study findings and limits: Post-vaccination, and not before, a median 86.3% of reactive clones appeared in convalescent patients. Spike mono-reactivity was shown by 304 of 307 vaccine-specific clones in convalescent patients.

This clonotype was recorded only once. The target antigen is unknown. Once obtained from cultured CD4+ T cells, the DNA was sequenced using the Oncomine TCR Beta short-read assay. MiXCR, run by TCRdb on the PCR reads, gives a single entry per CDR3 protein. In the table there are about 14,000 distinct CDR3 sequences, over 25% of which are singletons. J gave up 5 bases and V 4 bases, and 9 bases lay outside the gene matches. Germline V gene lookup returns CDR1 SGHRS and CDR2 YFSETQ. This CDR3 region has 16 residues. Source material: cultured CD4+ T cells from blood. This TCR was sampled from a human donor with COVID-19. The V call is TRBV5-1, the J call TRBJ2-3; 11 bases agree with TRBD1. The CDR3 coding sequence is TGCGCCAGCAGCCCCGGGACAGGGGGTAGGATAGATACGCAGTATTTT. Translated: CASSPGTGGRIDTQYF.